The T cell receptor (beta chain) described here comes from a study of siplizumab effects on memory and regulatory T cells. Method: immunoSEQ multiplex PCR; TCRdb's copy keeps in-frame clones and lacks some. Of about 40,000 clones detected, more than 70% appear once; the ten largest clones hold about 0.25%. The sample was naive CD4+ T cells sorted from blood. This clonotype originated in a human donor in good health.

The CDR3 nucleotides read TGTGCCAGCAGTTTACAGGGCTCCTATGGCTACACCTTC. Its protein product is CASSLQGSYGYTF. J is TRBJ1-2 and V is TRBV27; D may be TRBD1 (5 bases). The CDR3 is made up of 13 amino acids. The germline V and J ends were trimmed by 2 bases and 4 bases, with 8 bases remaining between them. The germline V gene encodes CDR1 MNHEY and CDR2 SMNVEV (reference sequence).